The 9 T cell receptor beta chains reported below all come from one sample, sequenced in a study of blood T cell repertoires in COVID-19. Method: immunoSEQ multiplex PCR; TCRdb's copy keeps in-frame clones and lacks some. This sample has approximately 300,000 clones, with around 86% found just once. Input material: peripheral blood. These receptor sequences come from a man aged 50 or older with active or convalescent COVID-19.

The chain joins TRBV6-5 to TRBJ2-1, with 12 bases matching TRBD2. Germline loops: CDR1 MNHEY, CDR2 SVGAGI. The CDR3 is made up of 15 amino acids. V shed 6 bases and J 7 bases; nucleotides not matched to a gene: 7. The CDR3 coding sequence is TGTGCCAGCAGCCTTAGGGGACTAGCGGGTAATGAGCAGTTCTTC. Amino acids: CASSLRGLAGNEQFF.

The rearrangement uses TRBV3-1 (or the pseudogene TRBV3-2) and TRBJ1-2, with D maybe TRBD1 (6 bases). The CDR3 contains 17 residues. Trimming removed 1 base from V and 0 bases from J, with 15 bases in between. In germline, CDR1 is LGHDT, CDR2 YNNKEL (reference sequence). The CDR3 DNA follows: TGTGCCAGCAGCCAAGCACTCCGGGACACTTCTAACTATGGCTACACCTTC. Amino acids: CASSQALRDTSNYGYTF.

The chain has TRBV9 and TRBJ1-3; D gene ambiguous. V dropped 0 bases and J dropped 4 bases, with 8 bases sitting between them. CDR1 is SGDLS and CDR2 is YYNGEE in the germline V gene. The CDR3 contains 14 residues. CDR3 sequence (DNA): TGTGCCAGCAGCGTAGGACACCGCGGAAACACCATATATTTT. It specifies CASSVGHRGNTIYF.

This chain joins TRBV19 and TRBJ1-5; D is possibly TRBD1 (5 bases). This CDR3 contains 15 residues. Germline V gene lookup returns CDR1 LNHDA and CDR2 SQIVND (reference sequence). V was clipped by 5 bases and J by 2 bases, with 13 bases between them. The CDR3 DNA reads TGTGCCAGTAGTTGGGGCCGGGGGGGCAATCAGCCCCAGCATTTT. Amino acid sequence: CASSWGRGGNQPQHF.

The DNA of the CDR3 is TGTGCCAGCAGCGTCGGACAGGGGATCAATCAGCCCCAGCATTTT. Encoded protein: CASSVGQGINQPQHF. The chain uses TRBV9 and TRBJ1-5, with 9 bases fitting TRBD1. With V trimmed by 2 bases and J by 3 bases, 3 bases remained unmatched. The CDR3 sequence is 15 residues long. Germline CDR1 SGDLS, CDR2 YYNGEE.

V is TRBV18 and J is TRBJ1-1, with TRBD1 identical over 8 bases. V lost 2 bases, J lost 4 bases, and 6 bases stayed unmatched. The CDR3 is 15 amino acids. Per germline, CDR1 KGHSH and CDR2 LQKENI. CDR3 sequence reads: CASSPDRGKGTEAFF. Here the CDR3 DNA reads TGTGCCAGCTCACCAGACAGGGGTAAAGGCACTGAAGCTTTCTTT. Full variable domain (missing parts from reference TRBV18 and TRBJ1-1): NAGVMQNPRHLVRRRGQEARLRCSPMKGHSHVYWYRQLPEEGLKFMVYLQKENIIDESGMPKERFSAEFPKEGPSILRIQQVVRGDSAAYFCASSPDRGKGTEAFFGQGTRLTVV.

This clone appeared a few times. This rearrangement joins TRBV7-2 to TRBJ1-6; D call uncertain. Germline-derived CDR1 and CDR2 are SGHTA and FQGNSA. The CDR3 length is 17 residues. Trimming cost V 1 base and J 10 bases, with 20 bases left between them. This CDR3 is CASSLGVAGGSYSPLHF. CDR3 bases: TGTGCCAGCAGCTTAGGGGTCGCCGGCGGCTCCTACTCACCCCTCCACTTT.

The chain couples TRBV6-2 or TRBV6-3 to TRBJ2-1, with TRBD2 as a possible D gene (5 bases). Between the trimmed V and J ends, which lost 5 bases and 7 bases, there was a span of 24 bases. The CDR3 extends over 17 amino acids. Germline V gene sequence: CDR1 MNHEY, CDR2 SVGEGT. CDR3: CASSTPVTQTWRNEQFF. The CDR3 bases are TGTGCCAGCAGTACCCCGGTTACGCAAACCTGGAGGAATGAGCAGTTCTTC.

This chain joins TRBV2 and TRBJ2-5; unclear D gene. Between the trimmed V and J ends, which lost 2 bases and 5 bases, there was a span of 6 bases. Germline V gene lookup returns CDR1 SNHLY and CDR2 FYNNEI. The CDR3 consists of 12 residues. CDR3 in DNA: TGTGCCAGCAGTGAACTGCGGGAGACCCAGTACTTC. Residues: CASSELRETQYF. The full variable domain, rest sourced from reference TRBV2 and TRBJ2-5, is EPEVTQTPSHQVTQMGQEVILRCVPISNHLYFYWYRQILGQKVEFLVSFYNNEISEKSEIFDDQFSVERPDGSNFTLKIRSTKLEDSAMYFCASSELRETQYFGPGTRLLVL.